The 24 T cell receptor beta chains below come from one sample, sequenced in a study of T cells in Graves' hyperthyroidism and ophthalmopathy. Amplification yielded TCR beta CDR3 regions, with RNA transcripts as the source. Using the HTBI primer set, a first-round RT-PCR was run on the TCR CDR3. TCRdb fed the multiplex PCR reads into MiXCR, producing one record per CDR3 protein. The repertoire holds approximately 330,000 distinct CDR3 sequences, roughly 23% seen once, with around 48% in the top ten. Sequenced material: blood. Receptors were obtained from a woman between 50 and 59 years old with Graves' hyperthyroidism.

V gene TRBV15 combines with J gene TRBJ2-7; 7 nucleotides agree with TRBD2. The CDR3 runs to 14 residues. J was trimmed by 7 bases and V by 2 bases; bases with no gene match: 8. Germline V lookup: CDR1 LNHNV, CDR2 YYDKDF (reference sequence). The CDR3 DNA is TGTGCCACCAGCAGAACGGGAGGTACGCAGGAGCAGTACTTC. This sequence encodes CATSRTGGTQEQYF.

The genes are TRBV5-6 and TRBJ2-7, with D possibly called TRBD1 or TRBD2 (5 bases each). From germline, CDR1 is SGHDT and CDR2 YYEEEE. The CDR3 loop spans 15 amino acids. V was clipped by 1 base and J by 5 bases, with 16 bases between them. In nucleotides, the CDR3 is TGTGCCAGCAGCTTGAGCCCAGGGTCGGGGAACGAGCAGTACTTC. This sequence encodes CASSLSPGSGNEQYF.

The chain combines TRBV5-1 with TRBJ1-4; TRBD1 matches 10 bases. Germline CDR1 reads SGHRS; CDR2 reads YFSETQ. The CDR3 is 17 residues long. With 6 bases clipped from V and 5 bases from J, the junction kept 13 bases outside the gene matches. The CDR3 region has the DNA TGCGCCAGCAAAGGGGGCCTCCCGGGACAGGGGAATGAAAAACTGTTTTTT. Translated, it gives CASKGGLPGQGNEKLFF.

The table lists this clonotype with many counts. The V gene is TRBV3-1, the J gene TRBJ1-1; D gene ambiguous. Germline assignment: CDR1 LGHDT and CDR2 YNNKEL (reference sequence). This CDR3 comprises 13 residues. Trimming stripped 6 bases from V and 1 base from J, with 9 bases between. The chain's CDR3 is CASRKSGNTEAFF. The CDR3 DNA reads TGTGCCAGCAGAAAATCGGGGAACACTGAAGCTTTCTTT.

CDR3 residues: CASKIQGSYYGYTF. CDR3 in DNA: TGTGCCAGCAAAATACAGGGTTCTTACTATGGCTACACCTTC. The chain recombines TRBV2 with TRBJ1-2, with TRBD1 as a possible D gene (6 bases). Trimming pared 7 bases from V and 3 bases from J, leaving 15 bases between. Looked up from germline, CDR1 is SNHLY and CDR2 is FYNNEI. This CDR3 spans 14 amino acids.

This clonotype has at least ten counts. V gene TRBV20-1 combines with J gene TRBJ1-1, with D unresolved. Germline assignment: CDR1 DFQATT and CDR2 SNEGSKA (reference sequence). Between the trimmed V and J ends, which lost 1 base and 3 bases, there was a span of 9 bases. CDR3 length: 13 amino acids. For the CDR3, the DNA is TGCAGTGCTAGAGGTACAGCCGACACTGAAGCTTTCTTT. Translated, it gives CSARGTADTEAFF.

The sample holds many counts of this clonotype. J is TRBJ2-7 and V is TRBV11-3; 7 nucleotides match TRBD2. Germline loops: CDR1 SGHNT, CDR2 YENEEA. The CDR3 sequence is 16 residues long. The J segment lost 6 bases and the V segment lost 5 bases, leaving 16 bases of the junction unmatched. The CDR3 coding sequence is TGTGCCAGCAGCCCCATGCGGAACTCACCGGGGGGCGAGCAGTACTTC. Amino acid sequence: CASSPMRNSPGGEQYF.

This clonotype appeared many times. The chain recombines TRBV10-3 with TRBJ1-2; D not certain. The ends were cut back, 0 bases at V and 2 bases at J, with 13 bases in the middle. The CDR3 consists of 16 residues. Per germline, CDR1 ENHRY and CDR2 SYGVKD. The CDR3 region is CAISESYSSGNYGYTF. The CDR3 region has the DNA TGTGCCATCAGTGAGTCGTACTCCTCAGGCAACTATGGCTACACCTTC.

The chain recombines TRBV7-3 with TRBJ2-1; 9 bases are shared with TRBD2. The CDR3 sequence is 16 residues long. V gave up 5 bases and J gave up 6 bases; unmatched junction bases: 11. Germline values: CDR1 SGHTA, CDR2 FQGTGA. CDR3 nucleotide sequence: TGTGCCAGCAGCCCCTTAGCGGGAGAAGGTATCAATGAGCAGTTCTTC. Translating it yields CASSPLAGEGINEQFF. Variable domain in full (rest from reference TRBV7-3 and TRBJ2-1): GAGVSQTPSNKVTEKGKYVELRCDPISGHTALYWYRQSLGQGPEFLIYFQGTGAADDSGLPNDRFFAVRPEGSVSTLKIQRTERGDSAVYLCASSPLAGEGINEQFFGPGTRLTVL.

This chain joins TRBV11-2 and TRBJ1-6; TRBD1 matches at 7 bases. V lost 4 bases to trimming and J lost 8 bases; unmatched junction nucleotides: 8. The CDR3 runs 15 residues. Germline-derived CDR1 and CDR2 are SGHAT and FQNNGV. The CDR3 DNA sequence: TGTGCCAGCAGCTACAGGGGTTCTGGGGATTCACCCCTCCACTTT. This encodes CASSYRGSGDSPLHF.

This clonotype appeared many times. V gene TRBV5-1 combines with J gene TRBJ1-1, with TRBD1 identical over 12 bases. V lost 4 bases to trimming and J lost 5 bases; unmatched junction nucleotides: 6. The V gene's germline CDR1 is SGHRS and CDR2 YFSETQ. The CDR3 contains 15 residues. CDR3 loop: CASSPGTGGGTEAFF. CDR3 DNA sequence: TGCGCCAGCAGCCCCGGGACAGGGGGCGGGACTGAAGCTTTCTTT. Complete variable domain (other parts from reference TRBV5-1 and TRBJ1-1): KAGVTQTPRYLIKTRGQQVTLSCSPISGHRSVSWYQQTPGQGLQFLFEYFSETQRNKGNFPGRFSGRQFSNSRSEMNVSTLELGDSALYLCASSPGTGGGTEAFFGQGTRLTVV.

This clonotype has a count of ten or more. The V call is TRBV20-1, the J call TRBJ1-5; D possibly corresponds to TRBD1 (5 bases). Trimming removed 0 bases at V and 0 bases at J, with 12 bases between. The CDR3 contains 16 residues. The V gene's germline CDR1 is DFQATT and CDR2 SNEGSKA (reference sequence). CDR3 nucleotide sequence: TGCAGTGCTAGAGATCCTCGACAGTATAGCAATCAGCCCCAGCATTTT. This translates into CSARDPRQYSNQPQHF.

This clonotype was counted between two and nine times. The V gene is TRBV18, the J gene TRBJ1-2; D not resolved. V was cut by 3 bases and J by 2 bases, with 10 bases left in between. CDR1 KGHSH and CDR2 LQKENI come from the germline V gene. The CDR3 contains 14 residues. The chain's CDR3 is CASSPPGLNYGYTF. The CDR3 DNA reads as TGTGCCAGCTCACCGCCCGGACTAAACTATGGCTACACCTTC. The complete variable domain, with remaining parts taken from reference TRBV18 and TRBJ1-2, reads NAGVMQNPRHLVRRRGQEARLRCSPMKGHSHVYWYRQLPEEGLKFMVYLQKENIIDESGMPKERFSAEFPKEGPSILRIQQVVRGDSAAYFCASSPPGLNYGYTFGSGTRLTVV.

CDR3 nucleotide sequence: TGCAGTGGAGGCGGATCCCTGCCGAACACTGAAGCTTTCTTT. This codes for CSGGGSLPNTEAFF. V usage is TRBV20-1 and J usage is TRBJ1-1; D not certain. CDR1 is DFQATT and CDR2 is SNEGSKA in the germline V gene (reference sequence). The V end lost 7 bases, the J end lost 1 base, and 16 bases lay between the germline ends. This CDR3 spans 14 amino acids.

In this sample, this clonotype turned up many times. The chain carries TRBV4-1 and TRBJ1-6; D gene uncertain. Germline CDR1 is MGHRA and CDR2 is YSYEKL. The CDR3 has 15 amino acids. The V and J ends lost 1 base and 6 bases respectively, with 10 bases between them. The CDR3: CASSQGMRGNSPLHF. DNA of the CDR3: TGCGCCAGCAGCCAAGGTATGCGGGGTAATTCACCCCTCCACTTT.

In its sample, this clonotype was seen many times. The chain combines TRBV14 with TRBJ2-3; 9 bases are a match to TRBD2. In germline, CDR1 is SGHDN, CDR2 FVKESK. V trimming: 6 bases; J trimming: 5 bases; junction bases outside the gene matches: 6. The CDR3 loop spans 14 amino acids. The CDR3 spells CASRTSGRRDTQYF. CDR3 nucleotide sequence: TGTGCCAGCAGGACGAGCGGGAGGCGAGATACGCAGTATTTT.

This clonotype was detected ten times or more. The chain couples TRBV7-9 to TRBJ1-1, with 7 bases aligning to TRBD1. Germline V gene lookup returns CDR1 SEHNR and CDR2 FQNEAQ (reference sequence). The CDR3 has 15 residues. V shed 1 base, J shed 4 bases, and the junction held 6 bases outside the gene matches. Here the CDR3 DNA reads TGTGCCAGCAGCTTAGTGAGACAGGGCAGCACTGAAGCTTTCTTT. Protein: CASSLVRQGSTEAFF. Combining the CDR3 with reference TRBV7-9 and TRBJ1-1 gives the whole variable domain DTGVSQNPRHKITKRGQNVTFRCDPISEHNRLYWYRQTLGQGPEFLTYFQNEAQLEKSRLLSDRFSAERPKGSFSTLEIQRTEQGDSAMYLCASSLVRQGSTEAFFGQGTRLTVV.

This clonotype was seen at least ten times. This chain joins TRBV3-1 and TRBJ2-2; 7 positions agree with TRBD2. The CDR3 length is 15 residues. Looked up from germline, CDR1 is LGHDT and CDR2 is YNNKEL (reference sequence). Trimming took 4 bases from V and 5 from J; bases not matched to a gene: 7. CDR3 loop: CASSPWAGETGELFF. Written as DNA, the CDR3 is TGTGCCAGCAGCCCGTGGGCGGGAGAAACCGGGGAGCTGTTTTTT.

This clonotype was counted at least ten times. This rearrangement joins TRBV28 to TRBJ1-2; D ambiguous. The CDR3 runs 12 residues. Looked up from germline, CDR1 is MDHEN and CDR2 is SYDVKM. V lost 7 bases and J 10 bases, leaving 16 bases between the germline ends. The CDR3 nucleotides read TGTGCCAGCATGGCCCCGGTGGTTGACTACACCTTC. Amino acid sequence: CASMAPVVDYTF.

This clonotype occurred once. The chain combines TRBV19 with TRBJ2-7; 9 nucleotides align to TRBD1. Trimming removed 0 bases from V and 4 bases from J; junction bases left unmatched: 7. Germline values: CDR1 LNHDA, CDR2 SQIVND (reference sequence). The CDR3 runs to 16 residues. DNA of the CDR3: TGTGCCAGTAGTATAGATTCCGGGACAGGGATTTACGAGCAGTACTTC. This gives the protein CASSIDSGTGIYEQYF. Looking up the rest from reference TRBV19 and TRBJ2-7 gives the full variable domain: DGGITQSPKYLFRKEGQNVTLSCEQNLNHDAMYWYRQDPGQGLRLIYYSQIVNDFQKGDIAEGYSVSREKKESFPLTVTSAQKNPTAFYLCASSIDSGTGIYEQYFGPGTRLTVT.

On this clonotype: A much larger clonotype is one base distant, so this may be a read error. The rearrangement links TRBV5-1 to TRBJ2-2, with 11 bases fitting TRBD2. Germline CDR1 reads SGHRS; CDR2 reads YFSETQ. The CDR3 has 15 residues. In DNA, the CDR3 is TGTGCCAGCAGTTATAGCGGGAGGGACACCGGGGAGCTGTTTTTT. Translating gives CASSYSGRDTGELFF. The full variable domain, completed using reference TRBV5-1 and TRBJ2-2, is KAGVTQTPRYLIKTRGQQVTLSCSPISGHRSVSWYQQTPGQGLQFLFEYFSETQRNKGNFPGRFSGRQFSNSRSEMNVSTLELGDSALYLCASSYSGRDTGELFFGEGSRLTVL.

V and J are TRBV20-1 and TRBJ2-1; D gene uncertain. Germline V CDR1 and CDR2: DFQATT, SNEGSKA (reference sequence). This CDR3 has 16 residues. The V gene lost 5 bases and the J gene lost 3 bases, with 20 bases spanning the gap. The CDR3 DNA reads as TGCAGTGCTCCCCTCTCCCCAAGTGTGAGCTACAATGAGCAGTTCTTC. This gives the protein CSAPLSPSVSYNEQFF.

There are a few counts of this clonotype. V gene TRBV5-6 combines with J gene TRBJ1-5, with D hard to call. The germline V gene encodes CDR1 SGHDT and CDR2 YYEEEE. V lost 4 bases to trimming and J lost 6 bases, with 14 bases between them. The CDR3 has 14 residues. The CDR3 coding sequence is TGTGCCAGCAGCCTCGGGCCCGCCGGTCAGCCCCAGCATTTT. This sequence encodes CASSLGPAGQPQHF. Drawing the rest from reference TRBV5-6 and TRBJ1-5, the complete variable domain is DAGVTQSPTHLIKTRGQQVTLRCSPKSGHDTVSWYQQALGQGPQFIFQYYEEEERQRGNFPDRFSGHQFPNYSSELNVNALLLGDSALYLCASSLGPAGQPQHFGDGTRLSIL.

This clonotype was picked up many times. The CDR3 loop is CASSYFSGIAYEQYF. As DNA, the CDR3 is TGTGCCAGCAGTTACTTTAGCGGGATAGCCTACGAGCAGTACTTC. The rearrangement uses TRBV6-5 and TRBJ2-7, with 8 bases fitting TRBD2. The length of the CDR3 is 15 residues. V lost 1 base and J lost 2; bases outside the gene matches: 4. The germline CDR1 and CDR2 sequences are MNHEY and SVGAGI.